Shown below are 21 T cell receptor beta chains from a single sample sequenced in a study of cytomegalovirus exposure and HLA in healthy donors. Use of 60 Vbeta and 13 Jbeta primers characterized the PCR. Only in-frame clones appear in the TCRdb table, and some are missing; sequencing was by immunoSEQ multiplex PCR. The data contain 150,000 to 200,000 clones, 82% of them singletons. The material sequenced was PBMCs. The receptor set was obtained from a girl under 10 years old in good health and CMV-seropositive.

The chain joins TRBV30 to TRBJ2-2, with TRBD2 matching over 16 bases. The ends lost 1 base at V and 4 bases at J; junction bases unmatched: 12. The CDR3 totals 20 residues. The germline gives CDR1 GTSNPN, CDR2 SVGIG (reference sequence). CDR3 in DNA: TGTGCCTGGAGTGCGCTGCGACCGGGACTAGCGGGAGGGGCCACCGGGGAGCTGTTTTTT. Translation gives CAWSALRPGLAGGATGELFF.

This clone was observed a few times. The gene calls are TRBV6-5 and TRBJ1-5; 9 nucleotides line up with TRBD1. Per the germline V gene, CDR1 is MNHEY and CDR2 is SVGAGI. This CDR3 spans 14 amino acids. V was pared by 5 bases and J by 5 bases, with 4 bases of the junction left unmatched. The CDR3 coding sequence is TGTGCCAGCAGTCCCGACAGGGGGGATCAGCCCCAGCATTTT. Residues: CASSPDRGDQPQHF.

The chain recombines TRBV11-3 with TRBJ2-5; 8 nucleotides line up with TRBD2. Germline CDR1 SGHNT, CDR2 YENEEA. V shed 4 bases, J shed 2 bases, and the junction held 6 bases outside the gene matches. There are 15 residues in the CDR3. The CDR3 region is CASSSGGTGQETQYF. The CDR3 DNA follows: TGTGCCAGCAGCTCGGGGGGGACGGGACAAGAGACCCAGTACTTC.

The gene calls are TRBV30 and TRBJ2-5; 12 nucleotides line up with TRBD2. The CDR3 covers 16 residues. Germline loops: CDR1 GTSNPN, CDR2 SVGIG (reference sequence). V lost 1 base, J lost 3 bases, and 6 bases stayed unmatched. The CDR3 DNA reads TGTGCCTGGAGTGAGGCTAGCGGGAGGGCCGAAGAGACCCAGTACTTC. Amino acids: CAWSEASGRAEETQYF.

The gene calls are TRBV6-1 and TRBJ1-5, with D uncertain. Germline-derived CDR1 and CDR2 are MNHNS and SASEGT. The CDR3 extends over 17 amino acids. Trimming cost V 1 base and J 3 bases, with 16 bases left between them. CDR3 region: CASSEDIGGFANQPQHF. The CDR3 coding sequence is TGTGCCAGCAGTGAAGACATTGGAGGGTTTGCCAATCAGCCCCAGCATTTT.

The V and J genes are TRBV29-1 and TRBJ1-2; D gene uncertain. Germline V gene sequence: CDR1 SQVTM, CDR2 ANQGSEA. The ends were cut back, 3 bases at V and 0 bases at J, with 5 bases in the middle. The CDR3 consists of 12 residues. CDR3 residues: CSVESANYGYTF. The CDR3 DNA follows: TGCAGCGTTGAGTCAGCTAACTATGGCTACACCTTC.

The chain has TRBV6-5 and TRBJ1-2, with D perhaps TRBD1 (5 bases). Germline CDR1 is MNHEY and CDR2 is SVGAGI. The CDR3 runs to 15 residues. The V end was cut by 5 bases, the J end by 6 bases, with 19 bases between. Here the CDR3 reads CASSATPRGIDGYTF. CDR3 sequence (DNA): TGTGCCAGCAGTGCCACCCCTAGGGGAATTGATGGCTACACCTTC.

The chain recombines TRBV30 with TRBJ2-5, with D perhaps TRBD2 (7 bases). From germline, CDR1 is GTSNPN and CDR2 SVGIG (reference sequence). Trimming removed 0 bases at V and 5 bases at J, with 13 bases between. CDR3 length: 14 amino acids. The CDR3 region is CAWSVGAGHETQYF. The DNA for the CDR3 is TGTGCCTGGAGTGTAGGAGCGGGACATGAGACCCAGTACTTC.

A remark on this clone: Within the sample, other DNA sequences also encode this same CDR3. V usage is TRBV6-1 and J usage is TRBJ1-2, with D maybe TRBD1 (5 bases). V was trimmed by 6 bases and J by 2 bases, leaving 7 bases between them. CDR3 size: 12 residues. The V gene's germline CDR1 is MNHNS and CDR2 SASEGT. CDR3: CASSGQNYGYTF. The CDR3 nucleotides read TGTGCCAGCAGCGGACAAAACTATGGCTACACCTTC.

With regard to this clone: Since the CDR3 does not end with the conserved phenylalanine or tryptophan, this likely comes from a read error. It is unclear where the CDR3 begins or ends on the DNA, so no DNA is shown, and the CDR3 is as TCRdb lists it. The rearrangement joins TRBV21-1 to TRBJ2-3; TRBD1 is taken as the D call from the table, unchecked against the DNA. TRBV21-1 is a documented pseudogene. The CDR3 adds up to 10 amino acids, both ends counted. This CDR3 is CASSRQTVDL.

The chain combines TRBV9 with TRBJ2-2; 10 bases are a match to TRBD2. The J segment lost 3 bases and the V segment lost 2 bases, leaving 19 bases of the junction unmatched. Germline V gives CDR1 SGDLS, CDR2 YYNGEE. CDR3 length: 21 amino acids. The CDR3 here is CASSVPTSSGRVGIDTGELFF. DNA of the CDR3: TGTGCCAGCAGCGTTCCGACCTCCAGCGGGAGGGTAGGAATTGACACCGGGGAGCTGTTTTTT.

The rearrangement links TRBV29-1 to TRBJ2-3; TRBD1 matches at 11 bases. Germline values: CDR1 SQVTM, CDR2 ANQGSEA. The CDR3 is 14 amino acids. V shed 1 base and J 7 bases; nucleotides not matched to a gene: 4. The CDR3 DNA is TGCAGCGTTGAAGGGACAGGGGGCCTTAATACGCAGTATTTT. It yields the protein CSVEGTGGLNTQYF.

The chain uses TRBV30 and TRBJ1-6, with a weak D call TRBD1 (6 bases). The V gene's germline CDR1 is GTSNPN and CDR2 SVGIG (reference sequence). The CDR3 consists of 12 residues. The V gene lost 5 bases and the J gene lost 14 bases, with 16 bases spanning the gap. The CDR3 nucleotides read TGTGCCTGGGGGGGGGCCCGCGGAGCCCTCCACTTT. Residues: CAWGGARGALHF.

The chain is built from TRBV4-2 and TRBJ2-2, with 7 positions matching TRBD2. V lost 0 bases, J lost 5 bases, and 12 bases stayed unmatched. CDR1 and CDR2 (germline): LGHNA, YNFKEQ. This CDR3 spans 18 amino acids. CDR3 DNA sequence: TGTGCCAGCAGCCAAGATAGGGGCGCGGGAGTAGGGACCGGGGAGCTGTTTTTT. Translated, it gives CASSQDRGAGVGTGELFF.

This sequence joins TRBV2 and TRBJ2-5; D is unresolved. The V gene lost 8 bases and the J gene lost 7 bases, with 14 bases spanning the gap. In germline, CDR1 is SNHLY, CDR2 FYNNEI. This CDR3 spans 12 amino acids. CDR3 nucleotides: TGTGCCAGCGGCCCCCCGTTCGTGACCCAGTACTTC. Its protein is CASGPPFVTQYF.

This rearrangement joins TRBV7-2 to TRBJ2-5, with TRBD2 as a possible D gene (6 bases). The V end was cut by 1 base, the J end by 7 bases, with 7 bases between. CDR1 and CDR2 from the germline V gene are SGHTA and FQGNSA. The CDR3 runs 12 residues. The CDR3: CASSLEAGTQYF. The CDR3 nucleotides read TGTGCCAGCAGCTTAGAAGCGGGGACCCAGTACTTC.

This sequence joins TRBV28 and TRBJ2-7; D is possibly TRBD1 (6 bases). The CDR3 is made up of 15 amino acids. Between the trimmed V and J ends, which lost 6 bases and 4 bases, there was a span of 19 bases. From germline, CDR1 is MDHEN and CDR2 SYDVKM. The CDR3 DNA follows: TGTGCCAGCAGCCGATACGGGCAGGGGATTTACGAGCAGTACTTC. Encoded protein: CASSRYGQGIYEQYF. Looking up the rest from reference TRBV28 and TRBJ2-7 gives the full variable domain: DVKVTQSSRYLVKRTGEKVFLECVQDMDHENMFWYRQDPGLGLRLIYFSYDVKMKEKGDIPEGYSVSREKKERFSLILESASTNQTSMYLCASSRYGQGIYEQYFGPGTRLTVT.

The chain combines TRBV13 with TRBJ2-4; D is possibly TRBD1 (6 bases). Between the trimmed V and J ends, which lost 1 base and 1 base, there was a span of 11 bases. Germline V gene lookup returns CDR1 PRHDT and CDR2 FYEKMQ (reference sequence). The CDR3 covers 16 residues. CDR3 coding DNA: TGTGCCAGCAGCTTAGCGGGACACCGTGCCAAAAACATTCAGTACTTC. Encoded protein: CASSLAGHRAKNIQYF.

This clone occurred once. The chain combines TRBV5-4 with TRBJ2-7; D unclear. CDR3 length: 14 residues. Germline V CDR1 and CDR2: SGHNT, YYREEE (reference sequence). V lost 3 bases and J 3 bases, leaving 13 bases between the germline ends. The CDR3 is CASSSPGQDYEQYF. In DNA form, the CDR3 reads TGTGCCAGCAGCTCCCCTGGCCAGGACTACGAGCAGTACTTC.

This chain connects TRBV7-6 to TRBJ2-5; D unresolved. Germline values: CDR1 SGHVS, CDR2 FNYEAQ. V was shortened by 5 bases and J by 0 bases, with 7 bases between the two germline ends. The CDR3 is 13 residues long. The CDR3 region is CASSKEYQETQYF. The CDR3 bases are TGTGCCAGCAGCAAAGAGTACCAAGAGACCCAGTACTTC.

CDR3 in DNA: TGTGCCAGCAGTCCCCCACAGCACCCCTACGAGCAGTACTTC. This encodes CASSPPQHPYEQYF. V usage is TRBV25-1 and J usage is TRBJ2-7; D is uncertain. The V end was cut by 5 bases, the J end by 2 bases, with 13 bases between. The CDR3 is 14 amino acids. CDR1 is MGHDK and CDR2 is SYGVNS in the germline V gene.